The 10 T cell receptor beta chains in this list originate from one sample, sequenced in a study of molecular identifiers for immune sequencing clone quantification. Using its own MiXCR run on the PCR reads, TCRdb lists one record per CDR3 protein. The data contain some 100,000 distinct CDR3 sequences, around 17% of them seen just once; the ten biggest clones take up around 0.8%. The material sequenced was naive CD8+ T cells from blood, with Jurkat cell RNA spiked in. Specified subset: FACS-sorted CD8+CD4-CCR7+CD45RA+ naive T cells. The receptors here all came from a human donor in good health. Some libraries in this study had Jurkat cell RNA spiked in.

This clonotype was picked up many times. J is TRBJ2-3 and V is TRBV11-2; 9 nucleotides agree with TRBD1. The CDR3 is made up of 14 amino acids. J was trimmed by 5 bases and V by 6 bases; bases with no gene match: 6. Germline CDR1 and CDR2: SGHAT and FQNNGV. CDR3: CASRRTGEIDTQYF. CDR3 nucleotides: TGTGCCAGCAGAAGGACAGGGGAGATAGATACGCAGTATTTT.

Ten or more counts support this clonotype. Here the CDR3 DNA reads TGTGCCAGCACCCCACTGGGGGGGACTAGCACAGATACGCAGTATTTT. Protein: CASTPLGGTSTDTQYF. V is TRBV12-3 or TRBV12-4 and J is TRBJ2-3, with 7 bases lining up with TRBD2. With V trimmed by 7 bases and J by 0 bases, 10 bases remained unmatched. The CDR3 length is 16 residues.

In its sample, this clonotype was seen many times. The chain carries TRBV9 and TRBJ2-2, with 7 nucleotides matching TRBD1. CDR3 length: 14 amino acids. The germline gives CDR1 SGDLS, CDR2 YYNGEE. V shed 3 bases, J shed 1 base, and the junction held 0 bases outside the gene matches. The CDR3 DNA reads as TGTGCCAGCAGCGGACAGGGGAACACCGGGGAGCTGTTTTTT. As protein: CASSGQGNTGELFF.

At least ten counts were recorded for this clonotype. The V gene is TRBV6-2 or TRBV6-3, the J gene TRBJ2-3; TRBD2 aligns across 10 bases. This CDR3 spans 16 amino acids. Unmatched junction bases numbered 4, after V lost 2 bases and J lost 2 bases. From germline, CDR1 is MNHEY and CDR2 SVGEGT. The CDR3 is CASSYVLAGATDTQYF. In DNA, the CDR3 is TGTGCCAGCAGTTACGTCCTAGCGGGGGCCACAGATACGCAGTATTTT.

Note on this clonotype: No conserved phenylalanine or tryptophan is present at the end of the CDR3, so a read error is the likely explanation. It is unclear where the CDR3 begins or ends on the DNA, so no DNA is shown, and the CDR3 is as TCRdb lists it. The CDR3 here is CASSESEELNSNQPQHL. This rearrangement joins TRBV21-1 to TRBJ1-5. TRBV21-1 has pseudogene status. Counting both end residues, the CDR3 totals 17 amino acids.

This clonotype came up many times. The V call is TRBV11-2, the J call TRBJ2-3; 8 positions agree with TRBD2. The CDR3 covers 17 residues. CDR1 SGHAT and CDR2 FQNNGV come from the germline V gene. V lost 0 bases to trimming and J lost 6 bases; unmatched junction nucleotides: 11. The CDR3 protein is CASSLDFYGGGLDTQYF. DNA of the CDR3: TGTGCCAGCAGCTTAGATTTTTACGGGGGGGGTTTGGATACGCAGTATTTT.

This clonotype was seen more than once but under ten times. It may be a read error: a sequence one base away is much more abundant. This rearrangement joins TRBV6-6 to TRBJ2-4; weak D call: TRBD1 (6 bases). The CDR3 extends over 14 amino acids. Germline lookup yields CDR1 MNHNY and CDR2 SVGAGI (reference sequence). This CDR3 reads CATLDPGERNIRYF. CDR3 in DNA: TGTGCCACCTTGGACCCAGGGGAGCGAAACATTCGGTACTTC.

This clonotype has at least ten counts. The rearrangement links TRBV15 to TRBJ2-7, with 8 positions matching TRBD2. The CDR3 runs 13 residues. V lost 3 bases and J lost 2; bases outside the gene matches: 0. From germline, CDR1 is LNHNV and CDR2 YYDKDF (reference sequence). Written as DNA, the CDR3 is TGTGCCACCAGCAGCGGGAGGGCCTACGAGCAGTACTTC. Amino acids: CATSSGRAYEQYF.

This clonotype was counted many times. The J gene is TRBJ2-7, the V gene TRBV6-5; either TRBD1 or TRBD2 may fit D (5 bases each). The V gene's germline CDR1 is MNHEY and CDR2 SVGAGI. The length of the CDR3 is 13 residues. The V and J ends lost 2 bases and 6 bases respectively, with 11 bases between them. Here the CDR3 DNA reads TGTGCCAGCAGTTACGATGGGGGAAGCGAGCAGTACTTC. Protein product: CASSYDGGSEQYF.

The sample holds many counts of this clonotype. The rearrangement joins TRBV10-1 to TRBJ1-5; 8 bases line up with TRBD1. V was pared by 7 bases and J by 5 bases, with 13 bases of the junction left unmatched. The CDR3 sequence is 16 residues long. Germline V gene lookup returns CDR1 WNHNN and CDR2 SYGVQD (reference sequence). CDR3 nucleotides: TGCGCCAGCATCACGAACAGGACAGGGCCCGATCAGCCCCAGCATTTT. Its translation: CASITNRTGPDQPQHF.